One sample yielded the 12 T cell receptor beta chains listed below, sequenced in a study of T cells in localized non-small cell lung cancer. The protocol was immunoSEQ multiplex PCR, while the TCRdb copy is restricted to in-frame clones and leaves out a portion. Among about 11,000 clones listed, about four fifths were seen once. This sample comprised peripheral blood mononuclear cells, obtained before any cancer treatment. All receptors come from a female donor older than 55 with stage II lung adenocarcinoma.

The chain has TRBV7-3 and TRBJ2-1; no firm D call. V lost 2 bases, J lost 3 bases, and 5 bases lay in between. Germline values: CDR1 SGHTA, CDR2 FQGTGA. This CDR3 comprises 13 residues. The CDR3 loop reads CASSLDGYNEQFF. The CDR3 DNA reads as TGTGCCAGCAGCTTAGACGGCTACAATGAGCAGTTCTTC.

The chain employs TRBV19 and TRBJ2-7; perhaps D is TRBD1 or TRBD2 (5 bases each). The V gene lost 3 bases and the J gene lost 2 bases, with 14 bases spanning the gap. This CDR3 is built from 15 residues. In germline, CDR1 is LNHDA, CDR2 SQIVND (reference sequence). The CDR3 protein is CASSIYRDGTYEQYF. The CDR3 DNA is TGTGCCAGTAGTATCTACCGGGACGGGACCTACGAGCAGTACTTC.

This chain connects TRBV27 to TRBJ2-1; D ambiguous. V was trimmed by 3 bases and J by 0 bases, leaving 9 bases between them. Germline V gene sequence: CDR1 MNHEY, CDR2 SMNVEV (reference sequence). This CDR3 has 15 amino acids. The DNA for the CDR3 is TGTGCCAGCAGTTTTCAGGCCCGCTCCTACAATGAGCAGTTCTTC. Protein: CASSFQARSYNEQFF.

The chain is built from TRBV7-2 and TRBJ1-3, with TRBD1 matching over 7 bases. Germline assignment: CDR1 SGHTA and CDR2 FQGNSA. The CDR3 is made up of 19 amino acids. V lost 1 base to trimming and J lost 3 bases; unmatched junction nucleotides: 15. The CDR3 sequence: CASSLVGDRQLLFGNTIYF. For the CDR3, the DNA is TGTGCCAGCAGCTTAGTGGGGGACAGACAACTCCTCTTTGGAAACACCATATATTTT.

This clone has a handful of counts. The chain links TRBV18 to TRBJ1-1; tentative D call: TRBD1 (5 bases). V was shortened by 2 bases and J by 3 bases, with 13 bases between the two germline ends. CDR1 KGHSH and CDR2 LQKENI come from the germline V gene. The CDR3 sequence is 15 residues long. The CDR3, as DNA: TGTGCCAGCTCACCATTCCAGGGACGGGACACTGAAGCTTTCTTT. Its protein is CASSPFQGRDTEAFF.

The chain couples TRBV5-4 to TRBJ2-5, with TRBD2 identical over 7 bases. Germline V CDR1 and CDR2: SGHNT, YYREEE (reference sequence). Trimming removed 2 bases from V and 3 bases from J; junction bases left unmatched: 4. The CDR3 is 14 residues long. In DNA, the CDR3 is TGTGCCAGCAGCTTTGGGGGAGGGGAAGAGACCCAGTACTTC. This codes for CASSFGGGEETQYF.

This clone was observed a handful of times. This rearrangement joins TRBV2 to TRBJ1-4, with D hard to call. Germline V gene lookup returns CDR1 SNHLY and CDR2 FYNNEI. The CDR3 has 13 residues. Trimming stripped 10 bases from V and 8 bases from J, with 17 bases between. The DNA for the CDR3 is TGTGCCATCCGACCGTCCTTGAGGGAAAAACTGTTTTTT. Its translation is CAIRPSLREKLFF. Full variable domain (outside the CDR3, taken from reference TRBV2 and TRBJ1-4): EPEVTQTPSHQVTQMGQEVILRCVPISNHLYFYWYRQILGQKVEFLVSFYNNEISEKSEIFDDQFSVERPDGSNFTLKIRSTKLEDSAMYFCAIRPSLREKLFFGSGTQLSVL.

This clone was picked up one time. This chain links TRBV7-9 with TRBJ1-2, with TRBD1 as a possible D gene (6 bases). Germline CDR1 and CDR2: SEHNR and FQNEAQ (reference sequence). Between the trimmed V and J ends, which lost 4 bases and 4 bases, there was a span of 22 bases. The CDR3 loop spans 17 amino acids. The CDR3 sequence: CASSSGLIGGSSYGYTF. The CDR3, as DNA: TGTGCCAGCAGCTCCGGTTTGATCGGGGGCAGTTCCTATGGCTACACCTTC.

The chain is built from TRBV18 and TRBJ2-3; D unresolved. Trimming stripped 2 bases from V and 6 bases from J, with 6 bases between. CDR1 is KGHSH and CDR2 is LQKENI in the germline V gene. The CDR3 runs 12 residues. The CDR3 DNA sequence: TGTGCCAGCTCACCAAAAATCGATACGCAGTATTTT. Protein: CASSPKIDTQYF.

This chain links TRBV19 with TRBJ2-1; maybe TRBD2 (5 bases). The ends were cut back, 5 bases at V and 9 bases at J, with 14 bases in the middle. The CDR3 is 13 residues long. The V gene's germline CDR1 is LNHDA and CDR2 SQIVND (reference sequence). The CDR3 DNA is TGTGCCAGTAGTGGAAGCGGTAGCTCTGAGCAGTTCTTC. It codes for CASSGSGSSEQFF.

The table lists this clone with a count of one. J is TRBJ2-2 and V is TRBV11-2, with D perhaps TRBD1 or TRBD2 (5 bases each). CDR1 and CDR2 (germline): SGHAT, FQNNGV. Between the trimmed V and J ends, which lost 5 bases and 1 base, there was a span of 17 bases. The CDR3 covers 17 residues. The CDR3 loop is CASSPLPGRGNTGELFF. The CDR3 nucleotides read TGTGCCAGCAGCCCACTCCCGGGACGGGGGAACACCGGGGAGCTGTTTTTT. The whole variable domain, remainder taken from reference TRBV11-2 and TRBJ2-2, is EAGVAQSPRYKIIEKRQSVAFWCNPISGHATLYWYQQILGQGPKLLIQFQNNGVVDDSQLPKDRFSAERLKGVDSTLKIQPAKLEDSAVYLCASSPLPGRGNTGELFFGEGSRLTVL.

The chain combines TRBV4-1 with TRBJ2-1; 7 bases map to TRBD2. V shed 1 base, J shed 1 base, and the junction held 4 bases outside the gene matches. From germline, CDR1 is MGHRA and CDR2 YSYEKL. CDR3 size: 16 residues. The DNA for the CDR3 is TGCGCCAGCAGCCAAGCTTGGGGAGGGTCCTACAATGAGCAGTTCTTC. Translation gives CASSQAWGGSYNEQFF.